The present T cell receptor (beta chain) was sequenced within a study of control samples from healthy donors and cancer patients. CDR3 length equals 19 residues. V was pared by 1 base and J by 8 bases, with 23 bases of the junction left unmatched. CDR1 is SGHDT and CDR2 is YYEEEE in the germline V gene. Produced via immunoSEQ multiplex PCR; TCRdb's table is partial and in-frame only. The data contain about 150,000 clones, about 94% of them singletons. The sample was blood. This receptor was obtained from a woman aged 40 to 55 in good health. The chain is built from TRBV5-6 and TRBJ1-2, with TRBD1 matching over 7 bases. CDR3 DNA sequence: TGTGCCAGCAGCTTGTTCTTATTGACCAGACAGGGAGTAAGAGAGGGCTACACCTTC. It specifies CASSLFLLTRQGVREGYTF.